This T cell receptor beta chain was obtained from a study of blood T cell repertoires in COVID-19. Overall study context: Samples of COVID-19 (acute and convalescent) were obtained from the United States, Italy and Spain.

Sequencing was performed with immunoSEQ multiplex PCR; in TCRdb, only in-frame clones are kept and a portion is missing. Of a few hundred thousand clones listed, more than 70% are singletons. V dropped 5 bases and J dropped 7; count of bases not matched to a gene: 13. The CDR3 sequence is 15 residues long. CDR1 and CDR2 (germline): SEHNR, FQNEAQ (reference sequence). The chain employs TRBV7-9 and TRBJ2-7, with 8 bases aligning to TRBD2. The sequencing input was peripheral blood. This receptor was taken from a woman between 50 and 59 years old with acute or convalescent COVID-19. The CDR3 bases are TGTGCCAGCAGCCTCCGGGAAGCGGGAGTCTGGGAGCAGTACTTC. It encodes CASSLREAGVWEQYF. The full variable domain, rest sourced from reference TRBV7-9 and TRBJ2-7, is DTGVSQNPRHKITKRGQNVTFRCDPISEHNRLYWYRQTLGQGPEFLTYFQNEAQLEKSRLLSDRFSAERPKGSFSTLEIQRTEQGDSAMYLCASSLREAGVWEQYFGPGTRLTVT.